A single sample gave rise to the 29 T cell receptor beta chains below, sequenced in a study of T cell responses to AZD1222 COVID-19 vaccine. Assay used: immunoSEQ multiplex PCR; TCRdb lists only in-frame clones, some missing. The data show about 29,000 clones, over 90% seen once. Specimen: peripheral blood, collected on day 0 of AZD1222 vaccination. These receptors were taken from an adult in good health.

The chain carries TRBV4-1 and TRBJ1-3; 11 bases agree with TRBD1. CDR1 MGHRA and CDR2 YSYEKL come from the germline V gene. The CDR3 contains 17 residues. V lost 4 bases and J lost 2; bases outside the gene matches: 7. The CDR3: CASSPFGTGGAGNTIYF. CDR3 coding DNA: TGCGCCAGCAGCCCCTTTGGGACAGGGGGTGCTGGAAACACCATATATTTT.

Comments on this clone: The junction shows a germline mismatch at one end, possibly a read error. The rearrangement joins TRBV3-1 (or the pseudogene TRBV3-2) to TRBJ2-3; no reliable D call. Germline CDR1 and CDR2: LGHDT and YNNKEL (reference sequence). The CDR3 is 11 residues long. CDR3 in amino acids: CASSQGVKKNF. The CDR3 DNA reads as TGTGCCAGCAGCCAAGGGGTAAAGAAGAACTTT.

This clone came up once. J is TRBJ2-1 and V is TRBV24-1, with D possibly matching TRBD1 (5 bases). CDR1 is KGHDR and CDR2 is SFDVKD in the germline V gene. With 1 base removed from V and 7 bases from J, the gap between germline ends came to 10 bases. This CDR3 spans 14 amino acids. The CDR3 nucleotides read TGTGCCACCAGTGATTTCCTACAGGAAAATGAGCAGTTCTTC. Encoded protein: CATSDFLQENEQFF.

This chain joins TRBV19 and TRBJ1-4; 9 nucleotides align to TRBD1. CDR3 size: 18 residues. The V segment lost 8 bases and the J segment 0 bases; nucleotides outside the gene matches: 13. Germline values: CDR1 LNHDA, CDR2 SQIVND (reference sequence). Here the CDR3 reads CASRGAGTGFTTNEKLFF. In DNA, the CDR3 is TGTGCCAGTCGGGGGGCCGGGACAGGGTTTACAACTAATGAAAAACTGTTTTTT.

In DNA, the CDR3 is TGCGCCAGCAGCCCACCGGGCCCGGACCACGAGCAGTACTTC. Translation gives CASSPPGPDHEQYF. The chain carries TRBV5-1 and TRBJ2-7; D is undetermined. V lost 4 bases and J 5 bases, leaving 16 bases between the germline ends. The germline gives CDR1 SGHRS, CDR2 YFSETQ. This CDR3 has 14 amino acids.

The chain is built from TRBV23-1 and TRBJ2-6; 9 nucleotides line up with TRBD1. TRBV23-1 is sorted into the ORF group, with uncertain function. With V trimmed by 3 bases and J by 2 bases, 2 bases remained unmatched. CDR3 length: 16 residues. CDR3 protein: CASSQNRGPGANVLTF. The DNA for the CDR3 is TGCGCCAGCAGTCAGAACAGGGGGCCTGGGGCCAACGTCCTGACTTTC.

The rearrangement uses TRBV9 and TRBJ2-5, with D uncertain. V was pared by 0 bases and J by 5 bases, with 14 bases between. The germline V gene encodes CDR1 SGDLS and CDR2 YYNGEE. The CDR3 runs 15 residues. The DNA of the CDR3 is TGTGCCAGCAGCGTAGAGACAAATCCCAGGGAGACCCAGTACTTC. It encodes CASSVETNPRETQYF.

The genes are TRBV5-1 and TRBJ2-5; D ambiguous. Trimming stripped 2 bases from V and 2 bases from J, with 7 bases between. The CDR3 covers 13 residues. Per germline, CDR1 SGHRS and CDR2 YFSETQ. The CDR3 region is CASSFRAQETQYF. Written as DNA, the CDR3 is TGCGCCAGCAGCTTCCGGGCTCAAGAGACCCAGTACTTC.

The J gene is TRBJ2-2, the V gene TRBV9; TRBD1 is a possible D gene (6 bases). The CDR3 runs to 14 residues. Germline values: CDR1 SGDLS, CDR2 YYNGEE. Trimming took 7 bases from V and 2 from J, leaving 12 bases between them. The CDR3 protein is CASGQGQNTGELFF. The CDR3, as DNA: TGTGCCAGCGGCCAGGGACAAAACACCGGGGAGCTGTTTTTT. The entire variable domain, with the rest obtained from reference TRBV9 and TRBJ2-2, is as follows: DSGVTQTPKHLITATGQRVTLRCSPRSGDLSVYWYQQSLDQGLQFLIQYYNGEERAKGNILERFSAQQFPDLHSELNLSSLELGDSALYFCASGQGQNTGELFFGEGSRLTVL.

The chain has TRBV24-1 and TRBJ2-3; the D is unclear. The CDR3 runs 14 residues. The V and J ends lost 3 bases and 0 bases respectively, with 6 bases between them. Germline values: CDR1 KGHDR, CDR2 SFDVKD. CDR3 residues: CATSDRVSTDTQYF. The CDR3 DNA reads as TGTGCCACCAGTGATCGAGTGAGCACAGATACGCAGTATTTT.

The chain links TRBV13 to TRBJ1-5; the D gene is possibly TRBD1 (5 bases). With 4 bases removed from V and 3 bases from J, the gap between germline ends came to 10 bases. The CDR3 spans 14 residues. Per the germline V gene, CDR1 is PRHDT and CDR2 is FYEKMQ (reference sequence). Here the CDR3 DNA reads TGTGCCAGCAGCTCCAGGACAAACAATCAGCCCCAGCATTTT. Its translation is CASSSRTNNQPQHF.

The chain has TRBV10-3 and TRBJ1-6; TRBD1 matches 7 bases. There are 13 residues in the CDR3. Germline V lookup: CDR1 ENHRY, CDR2 SYGVKD. V shed 6 bases and J 8 bases; nucleotides not matched to a gene: 4. In DNA form, the CDR3 reads TGTGCCATCAGCCAGGGGGAATATTCACCCCTCCACTTT. This codes for CAISQGEYSPLHF.

The chain employs TRBV5-1 and TRBJ2-1; a weak D match, TRBD1 (7 bases). V lost 4 bases and J 6 bases, leaving 23 bases between the germline ends. Germline loops: CDR1 SGHRS, CDR2 YFSETQ. This CDR3 has 17 amino acids. As DNA, the CDR3 is TGCGCCAGCAGCCTGTTTGCCCTAGGAGGGGGCGGCAATGAGCAGTTCTTC. Translation: CASSLFALGGGGNEQFF.

V gene TRBV6-2 or TRBV6-3 combines with J gene TRBJ1-2; D is undetermined. Trimming removed 3 bases at V and 7 bases at J, with 12 bases between. Germline CDR1 and CDR2: MNHEY and SVGEGT. CDR3 length: 13 residues. The chain's CDR3 is CASSYDTLGGYTF. Here the CDR3 DNA reads TGTGCCAGCAGTTATGATACTCTCGGTGGCTACACCTTC.

The CDR3 is CASSLLMSGQGNEQFF. The CDR3 coding sequence is TGCGCCAGCAGCTTGCTTATGTCGGGGCAGGGAAATGAGCAGTTCTTC. This chain uses TRBV5-1 with TRBJ2-1; TRBD1 or TRBD2 may be the D gene (5 bases each). This CDR3 has 16 amino acids. The germline gives CDR1 SGHRS, CDR2 YFSETQ. V dropped 1 base and J dropped 7 bases, with 18 bases sitting between them.

This sequence joins TRBV6-4 and TRBJ1-2; D is undetermined. The V gene lost 4 bases and the J gene lost 8 bases, with 20 bases spanning the gap. Germline V gene lookup returns CDR1 MRHNA and CDR2 SNTAGT. CDR3 length: 15 amino acids. CDR3 sequence: CASSGQGITLQGYTF. CDR3 nucleotides: TGTGCCAGCAGTGGGCAAGGGATCACCCTCCAGGGCTACACCTTC.

The chain combines TRBV11-2 with TRBJ2-6; 7 bases align to TRBD1. J was trimmed by 1 base and V by 5 bases; bases with no gene match: 5. From germline, CDR1 is SGHAT and CDR2 FQNNGV. There are 16 residues in the CDR3. CDR3 protein: CASSGDSPSGANVLTF. The CDR3 DNA is TGTGCCAGCAGCGGGGACAGCCCTTCTGGGGCCAACGTCCTGACTTTC.

The gene calls are TRBV9 and TRBJ1-2; 8 positions agree with TRBD1. CDR1 is SGDLS and CDR2 is YYNGEE in the germline V gene. The CDR3 runs 14 residues. J was trimmed by 3 bases and V by 0 bases; bases with no gene match: 1. CDR3 nucleotide sequence: TGTGCCAGCAGCGTAGTACAGGGGGACTATGGCTACACCTTC. Protein product: CASSVVQGDYGYTF.

The J gene is TRBJ1-2, the V gene TRBV6-1; D is perhaps TRBD1 (6 bases). CDR3 size: 14 residues. V shed 0 bases and J shed 6 bases, with 11 bases lying between them. CDR1 and CDR2 from the germline V gene are MNHNS and SASEGT. CDR3 nucleotides: TGTGCCAGCAGTGAAGCTGGCAGGGGCGATGGCTACACCTTC. Its translation: CASSEAGRGDGYTF.

Relative to its sample, this clone is medium-sized. The rearrangement uses TRBV7-8 and TRBJ2-1, with 8 bases that match TRBD1. Germline V lookup: CDR1 SGHVS, CDR2 FQNEAQ. Germline trimming cut 4 bases from V and 4 bases from J; bases unmatched to any gene: 6. There are 15 residues in the CDR3. The CDR3 is CASSSGQGYYNEQFF. DNA for the CDR3: TGTGCCAGCAGCTCCGGACAGGGTTATTACAATGAGCAGTTCTTC. Looking up the rest from reference TRBV7-8 and TRBJ2-1 gives the full variable domain: GAGVSQSPRYKVAKRGQDVALRCDPISGHVSLFWYQQALGQGPEFLTYFQNEAQLDKSGLPSDRFFAERPEGSVSTLKIQRTQQEDSAVYLCASSSGQGYYNEQFFGPGTRLTVL.

The chain carries TRBV3-1 (or the pseudogene TRBV3-2) and TRBJ1-4; tentative D call: TRBD1 (6 bases). With 1 base removed from V and 6 bases from J, the gap between germline ends came to 9 bases. CDR1 and CDR2 (germline): LGHDT, YNNKEL (reference sequence). The CDR3 is made up of 14 amino acids. CDR3 sequence reads: CASSQGGGHEKLFF. CDR3 DNA: TGTGCCAGCAGCCAAGGAGGGGGTCATGAAAAACTGTTTTTT.

CDR3 DNA sequence: TGCAGCGTTGAAGTTGGAAACACCATATATTTT. Translation gives CSVEVGNTIYF. J is TRBJ1-3 and V is TRBV29-1; no clear D gene. Germline assignment: CDR1 SQVTM and CDR2 ANQGSEA. The CDR3 consists of 11 residues. V was cut by 1 base and J by 3 bases, with 1 base left in between.

The CDR3 nucleotides are TGTGCCAGCAGTTCGGCCCGGGGCGAGCAGTACTTC. It specifies CASSSARGEQYF. This rearrangement joins TRBV2 to TRBJ2-7; D may be TRBD2 (5 bases). V was pared by 5 bases and J by 6 bases, with 11 bases between. CDR1 is SNHLY, CDR2 FYNNEI, per germline. This CDR3 spans 12 amino acids.

The chain has TRBV30 and TRBJ2-3; D uncertain. This CDR3 has 15 amino acids. The V gene lost 5 bases and the J gene lost 3 bases, with 18 bases spanning the gap. Germline loops: CDR1 GTSNPN, CDR2 SVGIG (reference sequence). CDR3 bases: TGTGCCTGGGAAGGCGGCGACCTGACTACAGATACGCAGTATTTT. Translated: CAWEGGDLTTDTQYF.

The chain employs TRBV7-9 and TRBJ2-7; 11 bases line up with TRBD1. Germline values: CDR1 SEHNR, CDR2 FQNEAQ (reference sequence). The CDR3 totals 15 residues. V shed 5 bases and J 0 bases; nucleotides not matched to a gene: 3. The CDR3 loop is CASSRTGGASYEQYF. The DNA of the CDR3 is TGTGCCAGCAGCCGGACAGGGGGCGCCTCCTACGAGCAGTACTTC.

This clone is a singleton in its sample. V and J are TRBV28 and TRBJ1-1, with D uncertain. CDR3 length: 11 residues. Germline assignment: CDR1 MDHEN and CDR2 SYDVKM. V gave up 6 bases and J gave up 5 bases, with 7 bases separating them. In DNA, the CDR3 is TGTGCCAGCAGCGTAGGAACTGAAGCTTTCTTT. Translated, it gives CASSVGTEAFF.

CDR3 bases: TGTGCCAGTAGTTACAGGTATACTAGCGGGTGGACCGGGGAGCTGTTTTTT. This translates into CASSYRYTSGWTGELFF. The chain employs TRBV19 and TRBJ2-2; 9 nucleotides line up with TRBD2. The germline V gene has CDR1 LNHDA and CDR2 SQIVND (reference sequence). This CDR3 region has 17 residues. The V and J ends lost 5 bases and 5 bases, in that order; junction bases with no gene match: 12.

This clone showed up just once. The chain has TRBV5-6 and TRBJ1-5, with D possibly TRBD1 on 5 matching bases. This CDR3 has 13 residues. The V gene's germline CDR1 is SGHDT and CDR2 YYEEEE. V dropped 4 bases and J dropped 2 bases, with 7 bases sitting between them. The CDR3, as DNA: TGTGCCAGCAGCCAGGGCCGCAATCAGCCCCAGCATTTT. This gives the protein CASSQGRNQPQHF.

The chain combines TRBV2 with TRBJ1-5, with 10 positions matching TRBD1. The CDR3 contains 15 residues. J was trimmed by 4 bases and V by 5 bases; bases with no gene match: 5. From germline, CDR1 is SNHLY and CDR2 FYNNEI. The CDR3 region is CASSLGQGDNQPQHF. The CDR3 DNA follows: TGTGCCAGCAGTCTAGGACAGGGGGATAATCAGCCCCAGCATTTT.